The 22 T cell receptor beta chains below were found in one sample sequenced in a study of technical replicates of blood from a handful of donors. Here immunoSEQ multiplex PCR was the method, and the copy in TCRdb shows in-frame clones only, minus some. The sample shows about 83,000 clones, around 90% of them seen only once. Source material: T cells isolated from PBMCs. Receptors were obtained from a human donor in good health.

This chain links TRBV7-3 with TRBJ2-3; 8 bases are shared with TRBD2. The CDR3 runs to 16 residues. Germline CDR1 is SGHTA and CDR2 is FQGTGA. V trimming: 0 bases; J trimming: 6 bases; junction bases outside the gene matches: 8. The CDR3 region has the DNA TGTGCCAGCAGCTTAACGCTAGCGGGCGAGGGGGATACGCAGTATTTT. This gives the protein CASSLTLAGEGDTQYF.

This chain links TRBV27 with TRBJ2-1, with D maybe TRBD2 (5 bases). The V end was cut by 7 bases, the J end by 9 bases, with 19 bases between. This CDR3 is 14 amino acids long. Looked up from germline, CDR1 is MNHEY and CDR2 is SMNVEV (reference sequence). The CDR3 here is CASNPSGLALEQFF. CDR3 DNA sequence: TGTGCCAGCAACCCTTCTGGTCTAGCCCTTGAGCAGTTCTTC.

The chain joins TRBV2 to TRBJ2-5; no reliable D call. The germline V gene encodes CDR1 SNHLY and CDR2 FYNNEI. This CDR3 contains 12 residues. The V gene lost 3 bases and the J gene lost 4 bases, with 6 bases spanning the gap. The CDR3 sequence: CASSDYGETQYF. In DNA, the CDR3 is TGTGCCAGCAGTGATTACGGAGAGACCCAGTACTTC.

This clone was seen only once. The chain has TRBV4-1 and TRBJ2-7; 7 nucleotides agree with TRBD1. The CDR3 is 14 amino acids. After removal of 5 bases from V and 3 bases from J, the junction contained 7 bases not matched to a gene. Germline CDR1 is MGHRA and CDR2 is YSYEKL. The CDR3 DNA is TGCGCCAGCAGCAAAGGGGACAGAGGCTACGAGCAGTACTTC. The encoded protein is CASSKGDRGYEQYF.

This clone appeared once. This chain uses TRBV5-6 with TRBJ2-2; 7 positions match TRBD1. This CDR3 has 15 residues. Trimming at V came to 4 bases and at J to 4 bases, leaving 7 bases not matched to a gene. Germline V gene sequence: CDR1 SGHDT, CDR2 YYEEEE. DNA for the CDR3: TGTGCCAGCAGCCTTACAGGGGTCGGCACCGGGGAGCTGTTTTTT. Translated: CASSLTGVGTGELFF.

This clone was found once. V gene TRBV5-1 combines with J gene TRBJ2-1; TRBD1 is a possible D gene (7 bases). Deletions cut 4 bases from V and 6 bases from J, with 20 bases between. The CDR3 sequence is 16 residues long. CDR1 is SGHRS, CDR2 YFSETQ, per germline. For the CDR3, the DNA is TGCGCCAGCAGCGAAGTTTGGAGGGGGCCAACCAATGAGCAGTTCTTC. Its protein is CASSEVWRGPTNEQFF.

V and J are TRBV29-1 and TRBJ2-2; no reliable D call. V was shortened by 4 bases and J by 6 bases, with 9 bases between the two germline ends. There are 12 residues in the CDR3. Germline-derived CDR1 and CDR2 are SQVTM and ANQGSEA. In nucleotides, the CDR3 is TGCAGCGTTGTCGGCGGTGCCGGGGAGCTGTTTTTT. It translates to CSVVGGAGELFF.

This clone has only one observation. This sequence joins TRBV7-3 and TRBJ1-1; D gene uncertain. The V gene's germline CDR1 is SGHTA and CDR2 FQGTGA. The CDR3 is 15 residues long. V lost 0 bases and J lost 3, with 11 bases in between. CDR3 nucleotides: TGTGCCAGCAGCTTAACGCCGGTTAGCGACACTGAAGCTTTCTTT. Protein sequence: CASSLTPVSDTEAFF.

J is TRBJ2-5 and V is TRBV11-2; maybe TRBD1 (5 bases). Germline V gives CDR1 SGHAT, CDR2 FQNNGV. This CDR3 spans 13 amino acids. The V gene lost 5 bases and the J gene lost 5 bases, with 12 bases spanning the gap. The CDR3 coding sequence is TGTGCCAGCAGCCCGCGACAGTGGGAGACCCAGTACTTC. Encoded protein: CASSPRQWETQYF.

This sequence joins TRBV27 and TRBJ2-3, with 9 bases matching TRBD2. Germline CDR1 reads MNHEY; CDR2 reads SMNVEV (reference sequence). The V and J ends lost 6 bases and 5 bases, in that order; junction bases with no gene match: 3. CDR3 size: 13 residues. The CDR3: CASSLAGEDTQYF. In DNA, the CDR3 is TGTGCCAGCAGCTTAGCGGGAGAAGATACGCAGTATTTT.

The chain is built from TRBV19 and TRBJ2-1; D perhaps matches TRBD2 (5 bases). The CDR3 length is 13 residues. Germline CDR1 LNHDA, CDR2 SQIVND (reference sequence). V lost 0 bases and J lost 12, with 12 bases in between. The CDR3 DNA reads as TGTGCCAGTAGTATAGAGGGTACTAGGGTGCAGTTCTTC. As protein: CASSIEGTRVQFF.

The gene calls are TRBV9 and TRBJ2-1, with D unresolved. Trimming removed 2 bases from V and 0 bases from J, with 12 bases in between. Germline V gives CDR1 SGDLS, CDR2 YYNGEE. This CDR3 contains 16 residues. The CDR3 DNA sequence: TGTGCCAGCAGCGTTTCCGGGTCGAGCTCCTACAATGAGCAGTTCTTC. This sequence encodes CASSVSGSSSYNEQFF.

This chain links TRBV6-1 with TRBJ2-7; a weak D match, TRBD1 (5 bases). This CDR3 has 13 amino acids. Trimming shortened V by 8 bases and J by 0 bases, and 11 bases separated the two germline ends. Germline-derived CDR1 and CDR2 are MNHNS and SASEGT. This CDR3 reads CASRTGASYEQYF. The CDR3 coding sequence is TGTGCCAGCCGCACAGGAGCCTCCTACGAGCAGTACTTC.

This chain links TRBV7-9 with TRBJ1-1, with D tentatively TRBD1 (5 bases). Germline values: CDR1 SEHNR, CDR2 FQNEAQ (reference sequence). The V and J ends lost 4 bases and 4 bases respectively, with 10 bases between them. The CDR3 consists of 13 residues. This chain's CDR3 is CASSSVGGTEAFF. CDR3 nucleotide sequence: TGTGCCAGCAGCTCAGTGGGGGGCACTGAAGCTTTCTTT.

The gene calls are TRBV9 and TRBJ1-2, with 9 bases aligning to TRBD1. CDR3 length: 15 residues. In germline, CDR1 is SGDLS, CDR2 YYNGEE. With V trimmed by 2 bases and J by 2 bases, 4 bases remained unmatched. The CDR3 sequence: CASSVWDRENYGYTF. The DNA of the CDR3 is TGTGCCAGCAGCGTCTGGGACAGGGAGAACTATGGCTACACCTTC. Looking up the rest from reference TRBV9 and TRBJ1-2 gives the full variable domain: DSGVTQTPKHLITATGQRVTLRCSPRSGDLSVYWYQQSLDQGLQFLIQYYNGEERAKGNILERFSAQQFPDLHSELNLSSLELGDSALYFCASSVWDRENYGYTFGSGTRLTVV.

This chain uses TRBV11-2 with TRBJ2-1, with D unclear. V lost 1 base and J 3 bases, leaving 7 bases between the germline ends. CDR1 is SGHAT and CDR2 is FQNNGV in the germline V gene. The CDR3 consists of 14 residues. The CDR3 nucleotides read TGTGCCAGCAGCTTAGGGGCCAGCTACAATGAGCAGTTCTTC. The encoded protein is CASSLGASYNEQFF.

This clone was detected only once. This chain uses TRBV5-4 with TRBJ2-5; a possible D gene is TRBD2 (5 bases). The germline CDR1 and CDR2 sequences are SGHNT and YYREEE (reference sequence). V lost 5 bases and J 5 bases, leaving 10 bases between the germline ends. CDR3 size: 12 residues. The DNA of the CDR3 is TGTGCCAGCAGTCCCCCGGGGGAGACCCAGTACTTC. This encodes CASSPPGETQYF.

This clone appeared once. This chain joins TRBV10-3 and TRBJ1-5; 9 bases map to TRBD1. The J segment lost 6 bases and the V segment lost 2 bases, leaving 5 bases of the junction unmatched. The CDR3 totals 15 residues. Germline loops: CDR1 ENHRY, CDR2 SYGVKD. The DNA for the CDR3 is TGTGCCATCAGTGAGCTGGGACAGGGAAGTCAGCCCCAGCATTTT. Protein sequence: CAISELGQGSQPQHF.

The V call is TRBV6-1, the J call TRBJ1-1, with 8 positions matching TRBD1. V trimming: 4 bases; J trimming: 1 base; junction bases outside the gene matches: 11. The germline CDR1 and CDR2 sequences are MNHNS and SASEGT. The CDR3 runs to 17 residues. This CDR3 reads CASSGQHRGLANTEAFF. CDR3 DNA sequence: TGTGCCAGCAGTGGGCAACACAGGGGGTTGGCGAACACTGAAGCTTTCTTT.

The CDR3 loop is CASSEPQGGNEKLFF. The CDR3 DNA follows: TGTGCCAGCAGCGAGCCACAGGGTGGAAATGAAAAACTGTTTTTT. The genes are TRBV9 and TRBJ1-4; D might be TRBD1 (6 bases). The CDR3 sequence is 15 residues long. V was shortened by 3 bases and J by 5 bases, with 14 bases between the two germline ends. Germline V gene data show CDR1 as SGDLS and CDR2 as YYNGEE.

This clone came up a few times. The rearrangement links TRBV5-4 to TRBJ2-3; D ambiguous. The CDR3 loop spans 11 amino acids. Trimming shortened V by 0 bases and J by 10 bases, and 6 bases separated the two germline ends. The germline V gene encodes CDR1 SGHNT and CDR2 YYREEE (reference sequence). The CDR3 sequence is CASSLAFAQYF. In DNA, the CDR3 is TGTGCCAGCAGCTTGGCGTTTGCGCAGTATTTT.

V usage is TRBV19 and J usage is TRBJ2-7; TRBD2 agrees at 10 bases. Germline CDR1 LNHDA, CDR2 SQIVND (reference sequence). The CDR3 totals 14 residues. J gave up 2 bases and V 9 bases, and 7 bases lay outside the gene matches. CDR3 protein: CASRDLAGAYEQYF. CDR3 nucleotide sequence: TGTGCCAGCCGGGATCTAGCGGGGGCCTACGAGCAGTACTTC.